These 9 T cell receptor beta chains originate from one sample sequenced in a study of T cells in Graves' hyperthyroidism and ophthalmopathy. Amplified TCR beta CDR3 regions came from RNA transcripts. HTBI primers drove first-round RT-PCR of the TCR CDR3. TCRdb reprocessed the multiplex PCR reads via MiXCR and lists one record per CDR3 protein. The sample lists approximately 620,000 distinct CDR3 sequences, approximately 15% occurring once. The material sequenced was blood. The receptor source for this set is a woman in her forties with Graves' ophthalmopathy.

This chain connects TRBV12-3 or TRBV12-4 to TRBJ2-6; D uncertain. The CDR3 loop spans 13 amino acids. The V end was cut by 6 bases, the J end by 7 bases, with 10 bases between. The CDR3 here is CASSYLGANVLTF. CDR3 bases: TGTGCCAGCAGCTATCTAGGTGCCAACGTCCTGACTTTC.

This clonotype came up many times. As DNA, the CDR3 is TGTGCCATCAGTGAGTCCCGGGACTACCCGTTCGAGCAGTACTTC. It specifies CAISESRDYPFEQYF. The rearrangement links TRBV10-3 to TRBJ2-7; TRBD2 matches at 7 bases. From germline, CDR1 is ENHRY and CDR2 SYGVKD. This CDR3 has 15 residues. V was pared by 0 bases and J by 6 bases, with 8 bases of the junction left unmatched.

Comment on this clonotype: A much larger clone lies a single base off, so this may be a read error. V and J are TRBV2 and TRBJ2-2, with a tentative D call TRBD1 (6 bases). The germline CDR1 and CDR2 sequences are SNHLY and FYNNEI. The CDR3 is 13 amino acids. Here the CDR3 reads CASSGGLTGELLF. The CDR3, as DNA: TGTGCCAGCAGTGGGGGGCTGACCGGGGAGCTGCTTTTT.

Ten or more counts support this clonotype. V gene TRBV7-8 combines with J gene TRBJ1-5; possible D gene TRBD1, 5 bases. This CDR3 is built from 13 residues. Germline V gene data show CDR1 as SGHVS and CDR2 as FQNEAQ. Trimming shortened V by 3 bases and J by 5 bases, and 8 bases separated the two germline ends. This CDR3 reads CASSFNRYQPQHF. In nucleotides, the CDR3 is TGTGCCAGCAGCTTTAACAGGTATCAGCCCCAGCATTTT.

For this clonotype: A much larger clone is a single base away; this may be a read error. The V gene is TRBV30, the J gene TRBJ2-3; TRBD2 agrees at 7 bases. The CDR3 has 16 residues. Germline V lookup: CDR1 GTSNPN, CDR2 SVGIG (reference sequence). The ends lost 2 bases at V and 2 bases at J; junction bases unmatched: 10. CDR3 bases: TGTGCCTGGAGTATGGCGATTAGCGGGTACACAGATACGCAGTATTTT. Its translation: CAWSMAISGYTDTQYF.

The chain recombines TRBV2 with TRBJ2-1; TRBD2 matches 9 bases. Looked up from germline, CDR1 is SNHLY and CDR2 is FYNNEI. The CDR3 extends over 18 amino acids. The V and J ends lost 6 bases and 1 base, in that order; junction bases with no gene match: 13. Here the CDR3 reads CASRRAGGSYFSYNEQFF. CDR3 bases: TGTGCCAGCAGGCGAGCGGGAGGATCGTACTTTTCCTACAATGAGCAGTTCTTC.

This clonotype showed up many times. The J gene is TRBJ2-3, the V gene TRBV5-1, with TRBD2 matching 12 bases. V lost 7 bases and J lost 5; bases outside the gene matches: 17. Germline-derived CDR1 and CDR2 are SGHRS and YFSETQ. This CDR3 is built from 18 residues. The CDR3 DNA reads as TGCGCCAGCCGCAAGACTATCCCTAGCGGGAGGGCCGAAGATACGCAGTATTTT. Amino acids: CASRKTIPSGRAEDTQYF.

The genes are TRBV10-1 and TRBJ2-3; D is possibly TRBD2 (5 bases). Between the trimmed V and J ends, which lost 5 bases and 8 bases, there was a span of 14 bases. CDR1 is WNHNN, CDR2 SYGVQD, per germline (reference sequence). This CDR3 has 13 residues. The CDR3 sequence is CASSSNTRGTQYF. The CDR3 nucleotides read TGCGCCAGCAGTTCAAACACCCGGGGTACGCAGTATTTT.

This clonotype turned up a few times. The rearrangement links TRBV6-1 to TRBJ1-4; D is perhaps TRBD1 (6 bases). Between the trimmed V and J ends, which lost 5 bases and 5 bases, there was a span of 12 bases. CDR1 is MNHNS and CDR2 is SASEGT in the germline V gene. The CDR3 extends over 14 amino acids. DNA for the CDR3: TGTGCCAGCAGTTGGACAGCTCAAAATGAAAAACTGTTTTTT. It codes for CASSWTAQNEKLFF.